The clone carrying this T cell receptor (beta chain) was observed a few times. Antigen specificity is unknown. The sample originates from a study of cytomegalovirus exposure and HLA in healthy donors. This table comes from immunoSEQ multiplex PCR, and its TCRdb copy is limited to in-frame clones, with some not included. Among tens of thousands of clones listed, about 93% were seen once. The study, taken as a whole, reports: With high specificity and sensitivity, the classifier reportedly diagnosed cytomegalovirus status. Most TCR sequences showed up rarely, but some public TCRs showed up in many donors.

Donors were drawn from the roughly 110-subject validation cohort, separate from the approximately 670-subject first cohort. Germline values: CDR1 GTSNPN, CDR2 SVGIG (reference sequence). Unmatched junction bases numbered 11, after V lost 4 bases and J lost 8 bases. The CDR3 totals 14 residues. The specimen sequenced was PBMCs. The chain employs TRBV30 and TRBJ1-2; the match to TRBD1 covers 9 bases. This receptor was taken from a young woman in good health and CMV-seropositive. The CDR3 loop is CAWNGDTGGGGYTF. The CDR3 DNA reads TGTGCCTGGAATGGGGACACAGGGGGCGGCGGCTACACCTTC.